These 26 T cell receptor beta chains were all obtained from the same sample, sequenced in a study of Ad26.COV2.S vaccination and SARS-CoV-2 variants. The repertoire was sequenced with immunoSEQ multiplex PCR; TCRdb's copy has only in-frame clones and lacks some. The data hold some 340,000 clones, with roughly 84% observed a single time. Sample treatment: 19 received Ad26.COV2.S at low or high dose, single or two shots; 5 received placebo; per-sample allocation not given. Material that was analyzed had been drawn on day 63 after the first vaccine or placebo injection. Sample: peripheral blood, taken in a trial of Ad26.COV2.S vaccine versus placebo. Receptor source: a person between 18 and 65 years old who received the Ad26.COV2.S COVID-19 vaccine or a placebo.

This clone has just one count. V gene TRBV10-3 combines with J gene TRBJ1-2; perhaps TRBD1 as D (6 bases). The CDR3 has 17 amino acids. The ends were cut back, 0 bases at V and 4 bases at J, with 18 bases in the middle. Germline values: CDR1 ENHRY, CDR2 SYGVKD. The CDR3 loop is CAISESTPGGAGYGYTF. Written as DNA, the CDR3 is TGTGCCATCAGTGAGTCGACTCCGGGGGGCGCCGGCTATGGCTACACCTTC.

The chain carries TRBV19 and TRBJ2-7; D remains unclear. The CDR3 sequence is 14 residues long. CDR1 and CDR2 from the germline V gene are LNHDA and SQIVND (reference sequence). V gave up 1 base and J gave up 3 bases, with 10 bases separating them. The CDR3 reads CASSIGRSGYEQYF. CDR3 coding DNA: TGTGCCAGTAGTATAGGTAGGTCCGGCTACGAGCAGTACTTC.

This clone was recorded a few times. Additional DNA sequences in this sample encode the identical CDR3. CDR3 coding DNA: TGTGCCACCAGCCGGGGCAGGACCTATGGCTACACCTTC. It translates to CATSRGRTYGYTF. The chain uses TRBV15 and TRBJ1-2; D perhaps matches TRBD1 (5 bases). The CDR3 contains 13 residues. V was clipped by 5 bases and J by 4 bases, with 11 bases between them. Germline CDR1 and CDR2: LNHNV and YYDKDF (reference sequence).

The chain couples TRBV6-5 to TRBJ2-7; the D is unclear. Trimming stripped 5 bases from V and 3 bases from J, with 11 bases between. The CDR3 contains 13 residues. CDR1 MNHEY and CDR2 SVGAGI come from the germline V gene. The chain's CDR3 is CASSITRSYEQYF. CDR3 bases: TGTGCCAGCAGTATAACCAGGAGCTACGAGCAGTACTTC.

The V gene is TRBV2, the J gene TRBJ1-2, with D possibly TRBD1 on 5 matching bases. This CDR3 is built from 15 residues. In germline, CDR1 is SNHLY, CDR2 FYNNEI. V shed 5 bases and J shed 4 bases, with 17 bases lying between them. The CDR3 DNA follows: TGTGCCAGCAGTCAGGGACCGCCTTTTAGCTATGGCTACACCTTC. It codes for CASSQGPPFSYGYTF.

The V call is TRBV10-3, the J call TRBJ2-7, with D perhaps matching TRBD2 (6 bases). This CDR3 spans 14 amino acids. Trimming took 2 bases from V and 3 from J, leaving 11 bases between them. Germline loops: CDR1 ENHRY, CDR2 SYGVKD. CDR3 sequence reads: CAISEGGGGYEQYF. The CDR3 bases are TGTGCCATCAGTGAGGGTGGGGGAGGCTACGAGCAGTACTTC.

This clone has a count of ten or more. J is TRBJ2-1 and V is TRBV7-2; 9 nucleotides line up with TRBD2. Looked up from germline, CDR1 is SGHTA and CDR2 is FQGNSA. CDR3 length equals 16 residues. Losses at the gene ends were 4 bases for V and 0 bases for J; bases not matched to a gene: 4. CDR3 DNA: TGTGCCAGCAGCTGGCTAGCGGGGCTCTCCTACAATGAGCAGTTCTTC. Translated, it gives CASSWLAGLSYNEQFF.

The chain is built from TRBV5-1 and TRBJ1-2; possibly TRBD1 for D (5 bases). The CDR3 contains 15 residues. The germline V gene encodes CDR1 SGHRS and CDR2 YFSETQ. The V and J ends lost 0 bases and 0 bases respectively, with 9 bases between them. CDR3 sequence: CASSLGQNTNYGYTF. Here the CDR3 DNA reads TGCGCCAGCAGCTTGGGACAGAACACTAACTATGGCTACACCTTC.

The V and J genes are TRBV4-2 and TRBJ2-5, with TRBD2 matching 7 bases. Germline V lookup: CDR1 LGHNA, CDR2 YNFKEQ. The CDR3 is 16 amino acids. V lost 1 base, J lost 1 base, and 6 bases stayed unmatched. The CDR3: CASSQGGLVFQETQYF. CDR3 sequence (DNA): TGTGCCAGCAGCCAAGGTGGACTAGTGTTCCAAGAGACCCAGTACTTC.

This chain connects TRBV27 to TRBJ1-1; D uncertain. V was clipped by 1 base and J by 3 bases, with 9 bases between them. The CDR3 consists of 14 residues. Germline-derived CDR1 and CDR2 are MNHEY and SMNVEV (reference sequence). CDR3 in amino acids: CASSLLGGDTEAFF. DNA for the CDR3: TGTGCCAGCAGTTTATTGGGTGGGGACACTGAAGCTTTCTTT.

About this clone itself: This specimen includes other DNA sequences encoding the same CDR3. V is TRBV19 and J is TRBJ1-1; D call uncertain. Germline-derived CDR1 and CDR2 are LNHDA and SQIVND (reference sequence). CDR3 length: 11 amino acids. The V and J ends lost 6 bases and 5 bases respectively, with 7 bases between them. DNA of the CDR3: TGTGCCAGTAGAGGGTGGACTGAAGCTTTCTTT. The encoded protein is CASRGWTEAFF.

This clone showed up just a few times. The chain combines TRBV5-6 with TRBJ1-1, with D possibly being TRBD1 (6 bases). The V gene's germline CDR1 is SGHDT and CDR2 YYEEEE. The CDR3 runs to 14 residues. V was pared by 4 bases and J by 4 bases, with 14 bases between. CDR3 loop: CASSNGQSSTEAFF. The DNA of the CDR3 is TGTGCCAGCAGCAACGGACAGTCTAGCACTGAAGCTTTCTTT.

The chain has TRBV10-1 and TRBJ2-3; unclear D gene. Trimming pared 3 bases from V and 1 base from J, leaving 11 bases between. The CDR3 totals 15 residues. CDR1 is WNHNN, CDR2 SYGVQD, per germline (reference sequence). The CDR3 coding sequence is TGCGCCAGCAGTGATGGGGTCCGCGGCACAGATACGCAGTATTTT. It specifies CASSDGVRGTDTQYF.

The chain recombines TRBV3-1 (or the pseudogene TRBV3-2) with TRBJ1-4; a weak D match, TRBD1 (5 bases). The germline CDR1 and CDR2 sequences are LGHDT and YNNKEL (reference sequence). With 2 bases removed from V and 6 bases from J, the gap between germline ends came to 13 bases. The CDR3 runs 15 residues. The CDR3 spells CASSQSRVTHEKLFF. In nucleotides, the CDR3 is TGTGCCAGCAGCCAATCCAGGGTGACACATGAAAAACTGTTTTTT.

The chain joins TRBV4-2 to TRBJ1-2; maybe TRBD1 (5 bases). Trimming pared 0 bases from V and 2 bases from J, leaving 19 bases between. The CDR3 covers 18 residues. Germline V gene data show CDR1 as LGHNA and CDR2 as YNFKEQ. The chain's CDR3 is CASSQDMRGTASNYGYTF. The CDR3 DNA is TGTGCCAGCAGCCAAGATATGAGAGGGACGGCTTCCAACTATGGCTACACCTTC.

The chain couples TRBV19 to TRBJ1-5; TRBD1 agrees at 9 bases. Germline V gives CDR1 LNHDA, CDR2 SQIVND (reference sequence). There are 13 residues in the CDR3. With 8 bases clipped from V and 10 bases from J, the junction kept 9 bases outside the gene matches. CDR3: CASSGTGHLPQHF. The DNA of the CDR3 is TGTGCCAGTTCTGGGACAGGGCATCTCCCCCAGCATTTT.

V gene TRBV6-5 combines with J gene TRBJ1-3, with D uncertain. There are 11 residues in the CDR3. Trimming left V 7 bases short and J 7 bases short, with 8 bases between. In germline, CDR1 is MNHEY, CDR2 SVGAGI. CDR3 in DNA: TGTGCCAGCATCCTTGAGAACACCATATATTTT. Amino acids: CASILENTIYF.

The gene calls are TRBV12-5 and TRBJ1-2; possibly TRBD1 for D (6 bases). V lost 2 bases and J 8 bases, leaving 9 bases between the germline ends. CDR3 length equals 12 residues. Germline loops: CDR1 LGHNT, CDR2 FRNRAP. The CDR3 coding sequence is TGTGCTAGTGGTTTGACAGGGTACGGCTACACCTTC. Its protein product is CASGLTGYGYTF.

The count of this clone is one. The chain has TRBV29-1 and TRBJ1-3, with no clear D. The V end lost 8 bases, the J end lost 2 bases, and 4 bases lay between the germline ends. This CDR3 is 10 amino acids long. Germline V gene data show CDR1 as SQVTM and CDR2 as ANQGSEA. This CDR3 is CSPTGNTIYF. The CDR3 DNA reads TGCAGCCCCACTGGAAACACCATATATTTT.

The rearrangement joins TRBV5-1 to TRBJ1-6; TRBD1 might be the D (5 bases). The CDR3 is 15 residues long. The ends were cut back, 4 bases at V and 8 bases at J, with 16 bases in the middle. Germline lookup yields CDR1 SGHRS and CDR2 YFSETQ. The CDR3 is CASSLGGGRDSPLHF. CDR3 coding DNA: TGCGCCAGCAGCCTGGGGGGAGGCCGGGATTCACCCCTCCACTTT.

The V gene is TRBV10-3, the J gene TRBJ1-5; D unclear. Germline V CDR1 and CDR2: ENHRY, SYGVKD. V was cut by 3 bases and J by 0 bases, with 6 bases left in between. The CDR3 extends over 14 amino acids. CDR3 region: CAISEQNSNQPQHF. The CDR3 DNA reads TGTGCCATCAGTGAACAGAATAGCAATCAGCCCCAGCATTTT.

This clone was observed once. The chain uses TRBV30 and TRBJ1-6; possible D gene TRBD1, 6 bases. This CDR3 spans 18 amino acids. Trimming took 3 bases from V and 7 from J, leaving 25 bases between them. CDR1 is GTSNPN and CDR2 is SVGIG in the germline V gene (reference sequence). In nucleotides, the CDR3 is TGTGCCTGGAGGAATAGAACAGGGAGGCCGGCGTGGAATTCACCCCTCCACTTT. Its translation: CAWRNRTGRPAWNSPLHF. The variable domain in full, completed from reference TRBV30 and TRBJ1-6, reads SQTIHQWPATLVQPVGSPLSLECTVEGTSNPNLYWYRQAAGRGLQLLFYSVGIGQISSEVPQNLSASRPQDRQFILSSKKLLLSDSGFYLCAWRNRTGRPAWNSPLHFGNGTRLTVT.

V is TRBV6-5 and J is TRBJ2-2; the match to TRBD1 covers 7 bases. V gave up 3 bases and J gave up 7 bases; unmatched junction bases: 8. The V gene's germline CDR1 is MNHEY and CDR2 SVGAGI. This CDR3 contains 15 residues. The DNA of the CDR3 is TGTGCCAGCAGTTATCGAAACAGGGGTGGCGGGGAGCTGTTTTTT. Its translation: CASSYRNRGGGELFF.

This chain links TRBV6-5 with TRBJ2-7; D may be TRBD1 (6 bases). V dropped 8 bases and J dropped 2 bases, with 10 bases sitting between them. Germline assignment: CDR1 MNHEY and CDR2 SVGAGI. The CDR3 runs 12 residues. This CDR3 reads CASGDNAYEQYF. CDR3 DNA: TGTGCCAGCGGGGACAACGCCTACGAGCAGTACTTC.

The chain employs TRBV25-1 and TRBJ1-5; D unclear. CDR1 is MGHDK, CDR2 SYGVNS, per germline. The germline V and J ends were trimmed by 0 bases and 0 bases, with 6 bases remaining between them. The CDR3 runs to 15 residues. The CDR3 spells CASSEYTDSNQPQHF. CDR3 sequence (DNA): TGTGCCAGCAGTGAATATACGGATAGCAATCAGCCCCAGCATTTT.

The gene calls are TRBV4-3 and TRBJ2-7, with D possibly matching TRBD2 (6 bases). Germline V lookup: CDR1 LGHNA, CDR2 YSLEER. This CDR3 is 15 amino acids long. V lost 0 bases, J lost 6 bases, and 15 bases lay in between. The DNA of the CDR3 is TGCGCCAGCAGCCAAGAACCTACCGGGGGTTCCGAGCAGTACTTC. It translates to CASSQEPTGGSEQYF.